The clone carrying this TCR beta chain was picked up one time. This entry belongs to a study of blood T cell repertoires in COVID-19. Participants, roughly 18 to 90 years old, spanned around 25 US areas. CDR3 length: 13 amino acids. Trimming took off 4 bases at V and 2 bases at J, with 8 bases between the two ends. Per the germline V gene, CDR1 is SNHLY and CDR2 is FYNNEI. Sequenced by immunoSEQ multiplex PCR; TCRdb stores in-frame clones only, minus some. The sample shows about 360,000 clones, about 89% of them seen only once. The sequence came from a man aged 30-40 years who had recovered from COVID-19. Sequenced input: PBMCs or T cells enriched from blood (not recorded which). This chain links TRBV2 with TRBJ2-5, with a possible D match to TRBD1 (5 bases). The CDR3 protein is CASSASGQETQYF. The CDR3 nucleotides are TGTGCCAGCAGTGCATCAGGGCAAGAGACCCAGTACTTC.